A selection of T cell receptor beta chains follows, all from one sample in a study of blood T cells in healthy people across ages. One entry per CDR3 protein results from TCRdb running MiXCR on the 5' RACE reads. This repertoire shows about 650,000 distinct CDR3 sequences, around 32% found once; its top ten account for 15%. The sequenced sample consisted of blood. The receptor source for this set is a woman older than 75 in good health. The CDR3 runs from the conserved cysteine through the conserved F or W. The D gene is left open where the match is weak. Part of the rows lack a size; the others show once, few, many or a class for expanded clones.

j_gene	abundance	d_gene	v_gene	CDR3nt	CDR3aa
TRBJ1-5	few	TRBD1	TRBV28	TGTGCCAGCGGGACAGTACAGCCCCAGCATTTT	CASGTVQPQHF
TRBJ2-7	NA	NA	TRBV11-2	TGTGCCAGCAGCTTAGGGGTAGCGGAACCCTCCTACGAGCAGTACTTC	CASSLGVAEPSYEQYF
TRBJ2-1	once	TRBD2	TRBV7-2	TGTGCCAGCAGCTTAGTTAGCGGGGGACACAATGAGCAGTTCTTC	CASSLVSGGHNEQFF
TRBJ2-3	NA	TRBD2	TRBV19	TGTGCCAGTAGGACTAGCGGGGGCCCCACAGATACGCAGTATTTT	CASRTSGGPTDTQYF
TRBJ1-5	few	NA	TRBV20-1	TGCAGTGCCTTTATAAGTAGCAATCAGCCCCAGCATTTT	CSAFISSNQPQHF
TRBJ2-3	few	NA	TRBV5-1	TGCGCCAGCAGCTTGGGGTTACAGGGACGCGGGGGAGATACGCAGTATTTT	CASSLGLQGRGGDTQYF
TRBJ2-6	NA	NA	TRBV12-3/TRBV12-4	TGTGCCAGCAGCCCTGTACTATCTGGGGCCAACGTCCTGACTTTC	CASSPVLSGANVLTF
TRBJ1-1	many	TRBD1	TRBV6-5	TGTGCCAGCAGACAAGGGACAGGTCGTTCTGAAGCTTTCTTT	CASRQGTGRSEAFF
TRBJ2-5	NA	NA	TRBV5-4	TGTGCCAGCAGCCCGGAGCCGTTAGAGACCCAGTACTTC	CASSPEPLETQYF
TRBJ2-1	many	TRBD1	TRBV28	TGTGCCAGCAGTTTCTACCCCGGACAGGCGGATGAGCAGTTCTTC	CASSFYPGQADEQFF
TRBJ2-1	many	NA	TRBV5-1	TGCGCCAGCAGCTTGGAATGGCGCTCCTACAATGAGCAGTTCTTC	CASSLEWRSYNEQFF
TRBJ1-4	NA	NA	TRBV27	TGTGCCAGCAGTTCCCGGTCTGAAGGGAGGGGTGAAAAACTGTTTTTT	CASSSRSEGRGEKLFF
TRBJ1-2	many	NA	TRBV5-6	TGTGCCAGCAGCTTGGAAGGGGGAAGGGGCGGCTACACCTTC	CASSLEGGRGGYTF
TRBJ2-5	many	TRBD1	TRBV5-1	TGCGCCAGCAGCTCCTCTGGGGGACAGGGGACCGAGACCCAGTACTTC	CASSSSGGQGTETQYF
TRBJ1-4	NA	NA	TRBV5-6	TGTGCCAGCAGCCTGAGGGGCGAAAGGGTTAATGAAGAACTGTTTTTT	CASSLRGERVNEELFF
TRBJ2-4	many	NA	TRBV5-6	TGTGCCAGCAGCTTGGCAAGATTAGTAACCAAAAACATTCAGTACTTC	CASSLARLVTKNIQYF
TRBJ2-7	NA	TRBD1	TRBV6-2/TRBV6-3	TGTGCCAGCAGTTACGGACAGGGGATCAACGAGCAGTACTTC	CASSYGQGINEQYF
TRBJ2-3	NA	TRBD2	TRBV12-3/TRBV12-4	TGTGCCAGCAGTATAGCGGGGGTGCCGGCAGATACGCAGTATTTT	CASSIAGVPADTQYF
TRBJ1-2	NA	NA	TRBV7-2	TGTGCCAGCAGCCACCGGACGGGATGTTCGGGCTACACCTTC	CASSHRTGCSGYTF
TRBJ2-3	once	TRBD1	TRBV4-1	TGCGCCAGCAGCCAAGATAGGTCAGGGGGTCTAGGCACAGATACGCAGTATTTT	CASSQDRSGGLGTDTQYF
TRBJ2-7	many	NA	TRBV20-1	TGCAGTGCTAGCGCCGACAGGATTCTCTCCTACGAGCAGTACTTC	CSASADRILSYEQYF
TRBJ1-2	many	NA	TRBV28	TGTGCCATCGCTGGCCTCCCTCCAGGCTACACCTTC	CAIAGLPPGYTF
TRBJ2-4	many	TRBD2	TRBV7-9	TGTGCCAGCAGCCGACTGGTAGCGGGGGGGGCCAAAAACATTCAGTACTTC	CASSRLVAGGAKNIQYF
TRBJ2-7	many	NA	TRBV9	TGTGCCAGCAGCGTAATGGGACATGGGGGCGAGCAGTACTTC	CASSVMGHGGEQYF
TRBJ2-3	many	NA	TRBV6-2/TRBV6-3	TGTGCCAGCAGCCCCCGGAGGACTAGCACAGATACGCAGTATTTT	CASSPRRTSTDTQYF
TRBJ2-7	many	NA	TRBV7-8	TGTGCCAGCAGCGCCAACAGGGAAGTCTACGAGCAGTACTTC	CASSANREVYEQYF
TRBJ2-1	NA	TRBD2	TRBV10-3	TGTGCCATCAGTGAGTCGACTAGCGGGATATATGAGCAGTTCTTC	CAISESTSGIYEQFF
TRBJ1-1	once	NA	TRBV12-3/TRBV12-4	TGTGCCAGCAGTTCTTGGGGGGAGTCTGAAGCTTTCTTT	CASSSWGESEAFF
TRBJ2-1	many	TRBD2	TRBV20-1	TGCAGTGCACAGACCGGGGGGGCCTCCAATGAGCAGTTCTTC	CSAQTGGASNEQFF
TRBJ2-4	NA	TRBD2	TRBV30	TGTGCCTGGAGTGATCTAGCGGGGGATCTAGCCCAAAACATTCAGTACTTC	CAWSDLAGDLAQNIQYF
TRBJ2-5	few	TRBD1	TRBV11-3	TGTGCCAGCAGCTCAGGGGACAGGGAGGAGACCCAGTACTTC	CASSSGDREETQYF
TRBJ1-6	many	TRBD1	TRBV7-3	TGTGCCAGCAGCCTTACGAGGACAGGGAAGGGGTCACCCCTCCACTTT	CASSLTRTGKGSPLHF
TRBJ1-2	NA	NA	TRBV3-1	TGTGCCAGCAGCCAAGTGGGACGGGGGCTAACTGGTGGCTACACCTTC	CASSQVGRGLTGGYTF
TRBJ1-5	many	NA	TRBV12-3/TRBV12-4	TGTGCCAGCAGTTTAATGAGGGATCAGCCCCAGCATTTT	CASSLMRDQPQHF
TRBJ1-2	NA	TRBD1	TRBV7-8	TGTGCCTGCAGCTTAACAGGGGGCCTGGGCTATGGCTACACCTTC	CACSLTGGLGYGYTF
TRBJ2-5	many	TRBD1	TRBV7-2	TGTGCCAGCAGCCCACAGCGAGGGGGCGGCCAGACCCAGTACTTC	CASSPQRGGGQTQYF
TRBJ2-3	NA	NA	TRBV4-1	TGCGCCAGCAGCCACAAAACTAGCACAGATGCGCAGTATTTT	CASSHKTSTDAQYF
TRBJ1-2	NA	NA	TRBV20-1	TGCAGTGCTAGAGGGACCGCCTATGTCTACACCTTC	CSARGTAYVYTF
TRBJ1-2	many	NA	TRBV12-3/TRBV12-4	TGTGCCAGCAGCTCCTTCACAGCAGGTGGTGGCTACACCTTC	CASSSFTAGGGYTF
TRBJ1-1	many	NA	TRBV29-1	TGCAGCGTTTCCAGAGACACTGAAGCTTTCTTT	CSVSRDTEAFF
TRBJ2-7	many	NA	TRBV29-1	TGCAGCGCGAGGGACCTTCTCGAGCAGTACTTC	CSARDLLEQYF
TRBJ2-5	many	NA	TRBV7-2	TGTGCCAGCAGCTTAGCAGGGGTGAATGAGCAGTACTTC	CASSLAGVNEQYF
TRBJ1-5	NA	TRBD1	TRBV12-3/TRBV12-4	TGTGCCAGCAGTTTGGCTGGGACAGGGGGAAGAGGCAATCAGCCCCAGCATTTT	CASSLAGTGGRGNQPQHF
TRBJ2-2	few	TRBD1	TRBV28	TGTGCCAGCCTCAAGGGACAGGGGCGAGGCGGGGAGCTGTTTTTT	CASLKGQGRGGELFF
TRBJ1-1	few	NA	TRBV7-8	TGTGCCAGCAGCGAACTACAGGGCACTGAAGCTTTCTTT	CASSELQGTEAFF
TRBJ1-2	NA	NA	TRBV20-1	TGCAGTGCTAGTCTCCAGGACCTTAACTATGGCTACACCTTC	CSASLQDLNYGYTF
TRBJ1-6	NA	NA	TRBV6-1	TGTGCCAGCAGCCCAGCGTTTTCACCCCTCCACTTT	CASSPAFSPLHF
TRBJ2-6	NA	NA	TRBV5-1	TGCGCCAGCAGCCTGGACGGTTTCTCTGGGGCCAACGTCCTGACTTTC	CASSLDGFSGANVLTF